This T cell receptor beta chain originates from a study of T cells in Graves' hyperthyroidism and ophthalmopathy. This clonotype was counted ten times or more. What it binds is not known. General study points: Most thyroid-expanded clonotypes above 0.001 were also found in blood. Stable hyperthyroidism was told apart from ophthalmopathy by a model built on 13 V-J features.

CDR1 is PRHDT and CDR2 is FYEKMQ in the germline V gene (reference sequence). V trimming: 4 bases; J trimming: 8 bases; junction bases outside the gene matches: 5. This CDR3 is 14 amino acids long. It was considered stable Graves' hyperthyroidism when ophthalmopathy did not progress within 18 months. Amplification yielded TCR beta CDR3 regions, with RNA transcripts as the source. HTBI primers were the set used in a first-round RT-PCR of the TCR CDR3. MiXCR was run by TCRdb on the multiplex PCR reads, yielding one entry per CDR3 protein. Of a few hundred thousand distinct CDR3 sequences in the sample, approximately 15% were seen once.

The sequence was collected from a woman aged 25 to 45 with Graves' hyperthyroidism. The sequenced sample was blood. This chain uses TRBV13 with TRBJ1-3, with TRBD1 identical over 10 bases. CDR3 DNA sequence: TGTGCCAGCAGCTCCGGGACAGGGGTGGACACCATATATTTT. This sequence encodes CASSSGTGVDTIYF.